These 27 T cell receptor beta chains share one sample of origin, sequenced in a study of blood T cell repertoires in COVID-19. Some clones are missing from TCRdb's copy, which holds only in-frame ones; the method was immunoSEQ multiplex PCR. This table has about 150,000 clones, roughly 93% appearing once. The sequencing input was peripheral blood. These TCRs come from a man between 18 and 29 years old with COVID-19, enrolled during active disease.

This chain connects TRBV7-8 to TRBJ2-7, with a weak D call TRBD1 (5 bases). The germline CDR1 and CDR2 sequences are SGHVS and FQNEAQ. V lost 2 bases to trimming and J lost 4 bases, with 15 bases between them. The CDR3 totals 15 residues. The CDR3 DNA sequence: TGTGCCAGCAGCTTATATGGGCAGGGTCCATACGAGCAGTACTTC. Protein product: CASSLYGQGPYEQYF.

The rearrangement links TRBV19 to TRBJ1-5; D is undetermined. CDR1 LNHDA and CDR2 SQIVND come from the germline V gene (reference sequence). The CDR3 has 14 amino acids. The ends were cut back, 7 bases at V and 0 bases at J, with 10 bases in the middle. The chain's CDR3 is CASTGEISNQPQHF. The CDR3 DNA sequence: TGTGCCAGTACCGGAGAGATTAGCAATCAGCCCCAGCATTTT.

The chain combines TRBV19 with TRBJ2-7; TRBD2 agrees at 11 bases. This CDR3 has 15 amino acids. V gave up 5 bases and J gave up 1 base; unmatched junction bases: 4. From germline, CDR1 is LNHDA and CDR2 SQIVND (reference sequence). CDR3 DNA: TGTGCCAGTAGTCTAGCGGGAGGTACATCCTACGAGCAGTACTTC. It encodes CASSLAGGTSYEQYF. Full variable domain (rest looked up from reference TRBV19 and TRBJ2-7): DGGITQSPKYLFRKEGQNVTLSCEQNLNHDAMYWYRQDPGQGLRLIYYSQIVNDFQKGDIAEGYSVSREKKESFPLTVTSAQKNPTAFYLCASSLAGGTSYEQYFGPGTRLTVT.

The rearrangement uses TRBV19 and TRBJ1-2, with TRBD1 identical over 7 bases. The junction had 4 bases not matched to a gene; V was cut back by 5 bases and J by 4 bases. Germline loops: CDR1 LNHDA, CDR2 SQIVND (reference sequence). The CDR3 has 13 residues. The CDR3 DNA follows: TGTGCCAGTAGTGAGAGGGGGCCCTATGGCTACACCTTC. Amino acid sequence: CASSERGPYGYTF.

The chain has TRBV6-8 and TRBJ1-1; unclear D gene. V dropped 8 bases and J dropped 3 bases, with 22 bases sitting between them. This CDR3 has 16 residues. Germline V gene sequence: CDR1 MNHGY, CDR2 SAAAGT. CDR3 in amino acids: CASLISGPTLDTEAFF. The CDR3 nucleotides read TGTGCCAGCCTTATATCGGGTCCTACTTTAGACACTGAAGCTTTCTTT.

The chain links TRBV7-6 to TRBJ2-1; D is possibly TRBD1 (5 bases). CDR3 length: 15 amino acids. Germline CDR1 and CDR2: SGHVS and FNYEAQ. V was shortened by 2 bases and J by 5 bases, with 13 bases between the two germline ends. The CDR3 sequence: CASSLRGSKNNEQFF. Here the CDR3 DNA reads TGTGCCAGCAGCTTAAGGGGATCCAAGAACAATGAGCAGTTCTTC.

The rearrangement links TRBV28 to TRBJ1-2; 8 nucleotides agree with TRBD1. With 6 bases clipped from V and 3 bases from J, the junction kept 6 bases outside the gene matches. Per germline, CDR1 MDHEN and CDR2 SYDVKM. The CDR3 spans 14 residues. The CDR3 DNA reads TGTGCCAGCAGCCTCAGGGGGCAGTACTATGGCTACACCTTC. This gives the protein CASSLRGQYYGYTF.

This clone is a singleton in its sample. This rearrangement joins TRBV10-3 to TRBJ2-7, with D perhaps TRBD2 (6 bases). Germline V gene lookup returns CDR1 ENHRY and CDR2 SYGVKD. The CDR3 is 12 residues long. The V and J ends lost 8 bases and 2 bases respectively, with 10 bases between them. CDR3 in DNA: TGTGCCATCGCCCGGGAGACCTACGAGCAGTACTTC. Its translation is CAIARETYEQYF.

This rearrangement joins TRBV19 to TRBJ2-2, with 7 bases that match TRBD2. J gave up 4 bases and V 4 bases, and 9 bases lay outside the gene matches. The V gene's germline CDR1 is LNHDA and CDR2 SQIVND (reference sequence). The CDR3 is 16 residues long. The CDR3 DNA is TGTGCCAGTAGTAATTTCCGGGACTACGGCACCGGGGAGCTGTTTTTT. It encodes CASSNFRDYGTGELFF.

V and J are TRBV25-1 and TRBJ2-3; 9 nucleotides match TRBD1. CDR3 length equals 15 residues. Germline V gene lookup returns CDR1 MGHDK and CDR2 SYGVNS. Trimming cost V 6 bases and J 5 bases; bases outside gene matches: 9. This CDR3 is CASSRLTGGIDTQYF. As DNA, the CDR3 is TGTGCCAGCAGCCGCCTCACAGGGGGCATAGATACGCAGTATTTT.

The chain carries TRBV27 and TRBJ2-1; 14 nucleotides line up with TRBD2. Per the germline V gene, CDR1 is MNHEY and CDR2 is SMNVEV (reference sequence). The CDR3 has 14 residues. Trimming took 6 bases from V and 15 from J; bases not matched to a gene: 10. CDR3 protein: CASSAGLAGGLRFF. The DNA of the CDR3 is TGTGCCAGCAGCGCTGGACTAGCGGGAGGATTGCGGTTCTTC.

On this clone itself: At the DNA level, this CDR3 is encoded by other sequences in the same sample as well. This chain uses TRBV18 with TRBJ2-1; perhaps TRBD1 as D (5 bases). CDR1 is KGHSH and CDR2 is LQKENI in the germline V gene. V was cut by 3 bases and J by 8 bases, with 8 bases left in between. The CDR3 is 12 residues long. The CDR3 bases are TGTGCCAGCTCACCCCAGGGCGATGAGCAGTTCTTC. Translating gives CASSPQGDEQFF.

There are a few counts of this clone. The genes are TRBV5-1 and TRBJ2-1, with D perhaps TRBD2 (6 bases). Per the germline V gene, CDR1 is SGHRS and CDR2 is YFSETQ. The CDR3 spans 14 residues. With 0 bases removed from V and 8 bases from J, the gap between germline ends came to 12 bases. The CDR3 region has the DNA TGCGCCAGCAGCTTGGAACGCAGGGAGGATGAGCAGTTCTTC. It yields the protein CASSLERREDEQFF. Combining the CDR3 with reference TRBV5-1 and TRBJ2-1 gives the whole variable domain KAGVTQTPRYLIKTRGQQVTLSCSPISGHRSVSWYQQTPGQGLQFLFEYFSETQRNKGNFPGRFSGRQFSNSRSEMNVSTLELGDSALYLCASSLERREDEQFFGPGTRLTVL.

This chain joins TRBV29-1 and TRBJ2-7; D possibly corresponds to TRBD2 (5 bases). This CDR3 is 14 amino acids long. Germline V gene data show CDR1 as SQVTM and CDR2 as ANQGSEA. V gave up 6 bases and J gave up 2 bases, with 17 bases separating them. CDR3 coding DNA: TGCAGCGTCCGGTTCGAGCGGTCTACCTACGAGCAGTACTTC. Its translation: CSVRFERSTYEQYF.

The chain employs TRBV28 and TRBJ2-7; the D gene is possibly TRBD1 (6 bases). Germline CDR1 reads MDHEN; CDR2 reads SYDVKM. Deletions cut 7 bases from V and 4 bases from J, with 17 bases between. The CDR3 runs 14 residues. Written as DNA, the CDR3 is TGTGCCAGCAACAAACCGGGACATTCTTACGAGCAGTACTTC. Amino acids: CASNKPGHSYEQYF.

The chain employs TRBV19 and TRBJ1-1; possible D gene TRBD1, 5 bases. The V end was cut by 6 bases, the J end by 5 bases, with 13 bases between. The germline gives CDR1 LNHDA, CDR2 SQIVND (reference sequence). CDR3 size: 13 residues. The DNA for the CDR3 is TGTGCCAGTAGCCTTGCGGGGGGGACTGAAGCTTTCTTT. This codes for CASSLAGGTEAFF.

The chain couples TRBV7-2 to TRBJ1-2; possibly TRBD1 for D (6 bases). The CDR3 sequence is 14 residues long. V gave up 4 bases and J gave up 7 bases, with 16 bases separating them. Germline values: CDR1 SGHTA, CDR2 FQGNSA. The chain's CDR3 is CASSSWGGAGGYTF. CDR3 sequence (DNA): TGTGCCAGCAGCTCTTGGGGGGGCGCAGGTGGCTACACCTTC.

A few counts support this clone. V usage is TRBV7-9 and J usage is TRBJ2-7, with 9 nucleotides matching TRBD1. This CDR3 is 15 amino acids long. V was clipped by 4 bases and J by 2 bases; unmatched bases: 6. Germline CDR1 and CDR2: SEHNR and FQNEAQ (reference sequence). CDR3 bases: TGTGCCAGCAGCTCCCCGGGACAGGGCCCCTACGAGCAGTACTTC. It is translated as CASSSPGQGPYEQYF.

The genes are TRBV11-3 and TRBJ1-2; possibly TRBD1 for D (5 bases). The germline CDR1 and CDR2 sequences are SGHNT and YENEEA. V shed 5 bases and J shed 5 bases, with 15 bases lying between them. The CDR3 covers 14 residues. As DNA, the CDR3 is TGTGCCAGCAGCCCCTCGCCGGGGGGTTATGGCTACACCTTC. Protein product: CASSPSPGGYGYTF.

This clone was detected only once. CDR3 DNA sequence: TGTGCCAGCTCACCCGGGACTAGTTTCGACGAGCAGTACTTC. Its translation: CASSPGTSFDEQYF. This chain uses TRBV18 with TRBJ2-7; 8 bases are a match to TRBD2. CDR3 size: 14 residues. CDR1 is KGHSH, CDR2 LQKENI, per germline. The V gene end was trimmed by 3 bases and the J gene end by 5 bases; junction bases not matched to a gene: 6.

This sequence joins TRBV27 and TRBJ1-5; D gene uncertain. Germline-derived CDR1 and CDR2 are MNHEY and SMNVEV (reference sequence). V shed 5 bases and J shed 0 bases, with 11 bases lying between them. CDR3 length: 15 amino acids. This CDR3 reads CASSPTVSSNQPQHF. In nucleotides, the CDR3 is TGTGCCAGCAGTCCCACAGTTTCTAGCAATCAGCCCCAGCATTTT.

The chain's CDR3 is CASSPRTGFMDEQFF. The CDR3 DNA is TGTGCCAGCAGCCCAAGGACAGGGTTCATGGATGAGCAGTTCTTC. The chain employs TRBV7-2 and TRBJ2-1; 8 bases match TRBD1. V lost 5 bases and J lost 8; bases outside the gene matches: 11. CDR3 length: 15 amino acids. Per germline, CDR1 SGHTA and CDR2 FQGNSA.

The chain employs TRBV7-8 and TRBJ1-4; TRBD1 might be the D (5 bases). The length of the CDR3 is 15 residues. The V and J ends lost 3 bases and 1 base respectively, with 9 bases between them. The germline V gene has CDR1 SGHVS and CDR2 FQNEAQ. The CDR3 loop is CASSLGPGTNEKLFF. The CDR3 DNA reads TGTGCCAGCAGCTTGGGGCCGGGAACTAATGAAAAACTGTTTTTT.

J is TRBJ2-1 and V is TRBV6-1; 9 bases match TRBD1. Germline V gene data show CDR1 as MNHNS and CDR2 as SASEGT. The CDR3 consists of 13 residues. V dropped 8 bases and J dropped 5; count of bases not matched to a gene: 4. The DNA of the CDR3 is TGTGCCAGCGCGGGACAGGGCCACAATGAGCAGTTCTTC. The encoded protein is CASAGQGHNEQFF.

CDR3 sequence: CSAKTGATTEAFF. Written as DNA, the CDR3 is TGCAGCGCAAAGACAGGGGCAACCACTGAAGCTTTCTTT. The V and J genes are TRBV29-1 and TRBJ1-1; TRBD1 agrees at 8 bases. V shed 7 bases, J shed 4 bases, and the junction held 8 bases outside the gene matches. CDR3 length equals 13 residues. Germline CDR1 is SQVTM and CDR2 is ANQGSEA.

This clone was picked up one time. The chain combines TRBV27 with TRBJ1-5; a weak D match, TRBD1 (5 bases). Looked up from germline, CDR1 is MNHEY and CDR2 is SMNVEV (reference sequence). The CDR3 totals 15 residues. V lost 2 bases, J lost 3 bases, and 11 bases lay in between. The CDR3: CASSLAGRPNQPQHF. The CDR3 nucleotides are TGTGCCAGCAGTTTAGCGGGACGGCCCAATCAGCCCCAGCATTTT.

The CDR3 loop is CASSELAEGSSYEQYF. The CDR3 nucleotides read TGTGCCAGCAGTGAATTGGCGGAGGGAAGCTCCTACGAGCAGTACTTC. The rearrangement links TRBV25-1 to TRBJ2-7; tentatively, D is TRBD2 (6 bases). Per germline, CDR1 MGHDK and CDR2 SYGVNS. The V gene lost 1 base and the J gene lost 0 bases, with 13 bases spanning the gap. CDR3 size: 16 residues.